This entry lists 31 T cell receptor beta chains sequenced from one sample in a study of identical twins (dated by TCRdb to the mid-2010s). Library preparation used 5' RACE. Sequencing relied on an Illumina HiSeq 2000. The public reads were reprocessed in TCRdb via fastp at Q25 and MiXCR, keeping in-frame beta chains. For every CDR3 protein sequence, its rows merge into one entry that carries the most common genes and DNA. In all, the sample holds approximately 690,000 distinct CDR3 sequences, and 5.5% to 6.5% of those were seen once. Clones ranked in the top ten supply 1.5% to 2% of the sample. The sample comprised naive T cells sorted from blood. The sample's cell subset or site, from its label and the paper: cells isolated with a human naive T-cell isolation kit. These receptors all stem from a man younger than 35 in good health.

The CDR3 DNA is TGCGCCAGCAGCGCCCCCGCGGGAGTTGGAGATACGCAGTATTTT. Its translation is CASSAPAGVGDTQYF. V usage is TRBV5-1 and J usage is TRBJ2-3; 7 bases map to TRBD2. Germline assignment: CDR1 SGHRS and CDR2 YFSETQ. CDR3 size: 15 residues. Trimming at V came to 4 bases and at J to 5 bases, leaving 10 bases not matched to a gene.

In its sample, this clonotype was seen many times. V usage is TRBV27 and J usage is TRBJ1-1; the match to TRBD1 covers 9 bases. The CDR3 covers 16 residues. Germline CDR1 reads MNHEY; CDR2 reads SMNVEV (reference sequence). Trimming took 5 bases from V and 3 from J; bases not matched to a gene: 10. The CDR3 nucleotides read TGTGCCAGCAGTCCTCGGACAGGGGTCAGGGACACTGAAGCTTTCTTT. It is translated as CASSPRTGVRDTEAFF.

V is TRBV12-3 or TRBV12-4 and J is TRBJ2-1; a possible D gene is TRBD1 (5 bases). Trimming pared 7 bases from V and 2 bases from J, leaving 15 bases between. The CDR3 has 15 residues. This CDR3 is CASTWGTQTYNEQFF. The DNA of the CDR3 is TGTGCCAGCACCTGGGGCACTCAGACCTACAATGAGCAGTTCTTC.

V is TRBV20-1 and J is TRBJ1-1; no reliable D call. The CDR3 consists of 15 residues. CDR1 DFQATT and CDR2 SNEGSKA come from the germline V gene (reference sequence). V was pared by 6 bases and J by 1 base, with 18 bases between. The CDR3 protein is CSAPVVGDWNTEAFF. The CDR3 DNA follows: TGCAGTGCCCCCGTGGTAGGAGATTGGAACACTGAAGCTTTCTTT.

J is TRBJ2-1 and V is TRBV30; 7 bases line up with TRBD2. Germline lookup yields CDR1 GTSNPN and CDR2 SVGIG (reference sequence). The CDR3 covers 14 residues. Losses at the gene ends were 3 bases for V and 1 base for J; bases not matched to a gene: 3. The CDR3: CAWRGGSSYNEQFF. For the CDR3, the DNA is TGTGCCTGGAGGGGCGGGAGTTCCTACAATGAGCAGTTCTTC.

This clonotype was counted between two and nine times. The chain employs TRBV12-3 or TRBV12-4 and TRBJ2-6, with D hard to call. The V end was cut by 6 bases, the J end by 7 bases, with 16 bases between. The CDR3 has 15 amino acids. CDR3 region: CASRPTAPVANVLTF. CDR3 DNA sequence: TGTGCCAGCAGGCCTACAGCACCGGTCGCCAACGTCCTGACTTTC.

The chain couples TRBV20-1 to TRBJ2-1, with D tentatively TRBD2 (6 bases). Germline values: CDR1 DFQATT, CDR2 SNEGSKA (reference sequence). Trimming pared 5 bases from V and 5 bases from J, leaving 13 bases between. This CDR3 has 13 amino acids. Written as DNA, the CDR3 is TGCAGTGCTTCCTCCGGGAGTCACAATGAGCAGTTCTTC. It translates to CSASSGSHNEQFF.

This clonotype was seen only a few times. The chain has TRBV12-3 or TRBV12-4 and TRBJ2-1; TRBD2 might be the D (6 bases). V lost 2 bases to trimming and J lost 7 bases, with 12 bases between them. This CDR3 is built from 14 residues. The DNA of the CDR3 is TGTGCCAGCAGTTTAAGGTCTAGCGTAAATGAGCAGTTCTTC. It is translated as CASSLRSSVNEQFF.

In this sample, this clonotype turned up many times. The chain joins TRBV4-3 to TRBJ1-1; the D is unclear. The V end lost 2 bases, the J end lost 1 base, and 5 bases lay between the germline ends. The CDR3 is made up of 13 amino acids. CDR1 LGHNA and CDR2 YSLEER come from the germline V gene. The CDR3 DNA sequence: TGCGCCAGCAGCCAATTAGGGAACACTGAAGCTTTCTTT. It codes for CASSQLGNTEAFF.

In its sample, this clonotype was seen many times. The chain joins TRBV29-1 to TRBJ2-3, with 7 bases lining up with TRBD1. CDR1 is SQVTM and CDR2 is ANQGSEA in the germline V gene. Germline trimming cut 2 bases from V and 2 bases from J; bases unmatched to any gene: 7. The length of the CDR3 is 15 residues. CDR3 sequence reads: CSVEPRDSYTDTQYF. In nucleotides, the CDR3 is TGCAGCGTTGAACCGAGGGACAGCTACACAGATACGCAGTATTTT.

The chain combines TRBV7-2 with TRBJ2-1; 8 nucleotides align to TRBD2. Germline V gene lookup returns CDR1 SGHTA and CDR2 FQGNSA. This CDR3 is 16 amino acids long. With V trimmed by 3 bases and J by 0 bases, 4 bases remained unmatched. The DNA of the CDR3 is TGTGCCAGCAGCTTGCTTAGCGGGAACTCCTACAATGAGCAGTTCTTC. Protein product: CASSLLSGNSYNEQFF.

There are many counts of this clonotype. J is TRBJ2-7 and V is TRBV4-3, with 8 bases identical to TRBD2. V was clipped by 0 bases and J by 4 bases; unmatched bases: 8. This CDR3 contains 16 residues. CDR1 is LGHNA and CDR2 is YSLEER in the germline V gene. This CDR3 reads CASSQDRGASGYEQYF. The DNA for the CDR3 is TGCGCCAGCAGCCAAGATCGTGGCGCTAGCGGGTACGAGCAGTACTTC.

This clonotype was seen at least ten times. The chain links TRBV3-1 to TRBJ2-3; 15 nucleotides agree with TRBD2. Germline CDR1 reads LGHDT; CDR2 reads YNNKEL (reference sequence). V dropped 5 bases and J dropped 4; count of bases not matched to a gene: 10. This CDR3 has 18 amino acids. The CDR3 sequence is CASSTYGLAGGPSDTQYF. In DNA, the CDR3 is TGTGCCAGCAGCACTTACGGACTAGCGGGAGGGCCATCAGATACGCAGTATTTT.

This clonotype was observed a handful of times. The chain couples TRBV15 to TRBJ2-2; a possible D gene is TRBD1 (5 bases). The CDR3 has 14 residues. CDR1 and CDR2 from the germline V gene are LNHNV and YYDKDF (reference sequence). Trimming took 5 bases from V and 4 from J, leaving 11 bases between them. The CDR3, as DNA: TGTGCCACCAGCCTTGACAGAACCACCGGGGAGCTGTTTTTT. Protein sequence: CATSLDRTTGELFF.

This clonotype was found many times. V gene TRBV12-3 or TRBV12-4 combines with J gene TRBJ2-1, with unresolved D. The CDR3 has 14 residues. V shed 3 bases and J shed 4 bases, with 10 bases lying between them. In DNA form, the CDR3 reads TGTGCCAGCAGTTTCGGGCAGAGGTACAATGAGCAGTTCTTC. Translation: CASSFGQRYNEQFF.

The chain carries TRBV24-1 and TRBJ2-3; no definite D call. CDR3 length equals 15 residues. The V gene's germline CDR1 is KGHDR and CDR2 SFDVKD. V was trimmed by 3 bases and J by 7 bases, leaving 16 bases between them. CDR3 region: CATSDVGTLWNTQYF. CDR3 DNA sequence: TGTGCCACCAGTGATGTCGGAACCCTTTGGAATACGCAGTATTTT.

This clonotype was found a few times. The rearrangement joins TRBV4-3 to TRBJ1-1, with 7 bases lining up with TRBD1. This CDR3 is built from 14 residues. The trim removed 3 bases at V and 7 bases at J, leaving 8 bases unmatched. Looked up from germline, CDR1 is LGHNA and CDR2 is YSLEER. CDR3 in DNA: TGCGCCAGCAGCCAGGTACCCGGGACAGTTGAAGCTTTCTTT. Its protein product is CASSQVPGTVEAFF.

This clonotype has at least ten counts. The V call is TRBV18, the J call TRBJ1-1, with D hard to call. Looked up from germline, CDR1 is KGHSH and CDR2 is LQKENI. The CDR3 loop spans 15 amino acids. The germline V and J ends were trimmed by 4 bases and 1 base, with 13 bases remaining between them. CDR3 sequence (DNA): TGTGCCAGCTCACGCGAACTGGACTCGAACACTGAAGCTTTCTTT. This encodes CASSRELDSNTEAFF.

The chain couples TRBV4-1 to TRBJ2-1; 12 bases fit TRBD2. V gave up 1 base and J gave up 9 bases; unmatched junction bases: 4. Per germline, CDR1 MGHRA and CDR2 YSYEKL. The CDR3 is 15 residues long. The CDR3 sequence: CASSQGSSGRVEQFF. CDR3 sequence (DNA): TGCGCCAGCAGCCAAGGCTCTAGCGGGAGGGTTGAGCAGTTCTTC.

This clonotype was seen a handful of times. This sequence joins TRBV2 and TRBJ2-3; D perhaps matches TRBD2 (6 bases). The V end was cut by 3 bases, the J end by 8 bases, with 9 bases between. Germline V lookup: CDR1 SNHLY, CDR2 FYNNEI. CDR3 length equals 12 residues. This CDR3 reads CASSEGGRTQYF. CDR3 nucleotide sequence: TGTGCCAGCAGTGAGGGGGGACGTACGCAGTATTTT.

This chain joins TRBV7-9 and TRBJ2-6, with D possibly being TRBD2 (5 bases). The CDR3 covers 14 residues. CDR1 SEHNR and CDR2 FQNEAQ come from the germline V gene (reference sequence). V dropped 7 bases and J dropped 2 bases, with 9 bases sitting between them. DNA of the CDR3: TGTGCCAGCATCCGGGGAACTGGGGCCAACGTCCTGACTTTC. Its protein is CASIRGTGANVLTF. Using reference TRBV7-9 and TRBJ2-6 for the parts outside the CDR3, the full variable domain is DTGVSQNPRHKITKRGQNVTFRCDPISEHNRLYWYRQTLGQGPEFLTYFQNEAQLEKSRLLSDRFSAERPKGSFSTLEIQRTEQGDSAMYLCASIRGTGANVLTFGAGSRLTVL.

This rearrangement joins TRBV10-2 to TRBJ2-3; TRBD1 aligns across 8 bases. The germline CDR1 and CDR2 sequences are WSHSY and SAAADI. J lost 4 bases, V lost 2 bases, and 2 bases had no gene match. This CDR3 has 14 residues. CDR3 DNA sequence: TGCGCCAGCAGTGAGGACAGGGGACCAGATACGCAGTATTTT. Its translation: CASSEDRGPDTQYF.

This clonotype turned up a few times. The chain carries TRBV5-1 and TRBJ2-2; possible D gene TRBD1, 6 bases. CDR1 and CDR2 (germline): SGHRS, YFSETQ. The CDR3 has 15 amino acids. With 5 bases removed from V and 0 bases from J, the gap between germline ends came to 11 bases. In DNA, the CDR3 is TGCGCCAGCAGACCACAGGGTACGAACACCGGGGAGCTGTTTTTT. This sequence encodes CASRPQGTNTGELFF.

J is TRBJ2-1 and V is TRBV7-2; D might be TRBD2 (6 bases). The length of the CDR3 is 12 residues. Germline V CDR1 and CDR2: SGHTA, FQGNSA. V was cut by 3 bases and J by 15 bases, with 15 bases left in between. In DNA form, the CDR3 reads TGTGCCAGCAGCTTGGTTCTAGCGAGTACGTTCTTC. It translates to CASSLVLASTFF.

This rearrangement joins TRBV3-1 to TRBJ2-1; 8 nucleotides align to TRBD2. Germline CDR1 and CDR2: LGHDT and YNNKEL (reference sequence). V trimming: 1 base; J trimming: 8 bases; junction bases outside the gene matches: 7. CDR3 size: 15 residues. The CDR3 sequence: CASSQGSGGSYEQFF. The CDR3 DNA follows: TGTGCCAGCAGCCAAGGATCGGGAGGGAGCTATGAGCAGTTCTTC.

The chain has TRBV24-1 and TRBJ2-3; 14 nucleotides align to TRBD2. This CDR3 is built from 20 residues. Losses at the gene ends were 3 bases for V and 0 bases for J; bases not matched to a gene: 10. Germline assignment: CDR1 KGHDR and CDR2 SFDVKD. The CDR3 protein is CATSDPKGLAGATSTDTQYF. The CDR3 DNA reads as TGTGCCACCAGTGATCCGAAGGGACTAGCGGGAGCCACTAGCACAGATACGCAGTATTTT.

The chain has TRBV7-9 and TRBJ2-1; 7 bases agree with TRBD1. Germline V gene lookup returns CDR1 SEHNR and CDR2 FQNEAQ (reference sequence). V shed 5 bases and J 3 bases; nucleotides not matched to a gene: 10. The CDR3 is made up of 16 amino acids. CDR3 nucleotides: TGTGCCAGCAGCAGTAACAACAGGGGCTTCTACAATGAGCAGTTCTTC. The encoded protein is CASSSNNRGFYNEQFF.

About this clonotype itself: Being one base from a much bigger clone, this may be a read error. CDR3 sequence: CATRGRHTEALF. In nucleotides, the CDR3 is TGTGCCACCAGGGGGCGTCACACTGAAGCTTTGTTT. The V gene is TRBV19, the J gene TRBJ1-1, with 8 bases identical to TRBD1. The length of the CDR3 is 12 residues. Germline loops: CDR1 LNHDA, CDR2 SQIVND (reference sequence).

The chain is built from TRBV29-1 and TRBJ1-2, with D hard to call. CDR3 length equals 11 residues. V shed 7 bases and J shed 6 bases, with 12 bases lying between them. Germline-derived CDR1 and CDR2 are SQVTM and ANQGSEA. The CDR3 protein is CSAAPGDGYTF. CDR3 DNA sequence: TGCAGCGCCGCTCCGGGAGATGGCTACACCTTC.

This clonotype was recorded many times. The chain couples TRBV6-2 or TRBV6-3 to TRBJ1-2, with D perhaps TRBD1 (6 bases). The CDR3 sequence is 14 residues long. The ends were cut back, 3 bases at V and 8 bases at J, with 16 bases in the middle. The V gene's germline CDR1 is MNHEY and CDR2 SVGEGT. CDR3 region: CASSYIITGRGYTF. CDR3 DNA: TGTGCCAGCAGTTATATTATTACAGGGAGAGGCTACACCTTC.

This clonotype showed up just a few times. The chain carries TRBV2 and TRBJ2-1; 8 positions match TRBD1. The length of the CDR3 is 14 residues. Germline V CDR1 and CDR2: SNHLY, FYNNEI. The V gene end was trimmed by 9 bases and the J gene end by 6 bases; junction bases not matched to a gene: 10. Written as DNA, the CDR3 is TGTGCCAGACAGACAGGGGTTTCGGTCAATGAGCAGTTCTTC. Its protein product is CARQTGVSVNEQFF. Complete variable domain (other parts from reference TRBV2 and TRBJ2-1): EPEVTQTPSHQVTQMGQEVILRCVPISNHLYFYWYRQILGQKVEFLVSFYNNEISEKSEIFDDQFSVERPDGSNFTLKIRSTKLEDSAMYFCARQTGVSVNEQFFGPGTRLTVL.